This T cell receptor beta chain was profiled in a study of preoperative IRX-2 immunotherapy in early breast cancer (dated by TCRdb to about 2019). Remarks on this clone: The antigen it recognizes is unknown. No base quality information exists; no much larger clone differs at one position.

The CDR3 measures 15 amino acids from cysteine to phenylalanine. The DNA shown is the 45-base CDR3, in frame from base 1. CDR1 and CDR2 were assigned from the germline V gene as KGHSH and LQKENI. The junction carries 9 bases between V and J, which are trimmed by 2 bases and 1 base respectively. The sample's treatment or condition, from its label and the paper: preoperative locoregional IRX-2 cytokine immunotherapy. The samples were obtained from a phase Ib study that tested preoperative, locoregional IRX-2 cytokine immunotherapy meant to prime immune responses. Donors were patients with early-stage breast cancer who received IRX-2 before surgery. The receptor library was made with the immunoSEQ multiplex PCR assay. The table was pulled from immuneACCESS by TCRdb, which kept in-frame rearrangements only. Such tables lose some clones; where checked, under half of the loss comes from unresolved V genes, and the rest has no known cause. The sample contains about 98,000 clones, approximately 90% of them found a single time. Roughly 2% of the sample is taken by the ten largest.

The origin of this receptor is a human donor with breast cancer. This chain joins TRBV18 to TRBJ1-3, with the D gene too uncertain to name. This specimen consisted of tumor tissue, obtained after IRX-2 immunotherapy. The nucleotides are TGTGCCAGCTCACCAGGGAGGTTTTCTGGAAACACCATATATTTT. It encodes CASSPGRFSGNTIYF.